These 22 T cell receptor beta chains were all obtained from the same sample, sequenced in a study of yellow fever vaccine responses in identical twins. TCRdb re-analysed the RT-PCR reads in MiXCR, keeping a single row per CDR3 protein. Of over a thousand distinct CDR3 sequences in the sample, just under 80% were seen once. The sample in question was T cells from blood (PBMCs), unsorted or a sorted subset (not recorded which), obtained before or after yellow fever vaccination (not recorded which). Receptor source: a female donor who received the yellow fever vaccine.

The chain recombines TRBV12-3 or TRBV12-4 with TRBJ2-7; 9 bases align to TRBD1. The CDR3 is 15 amino acids. V lost 5 bases, J lost 2 bases, and 7 bases stayed unmatched. The DNA for the CDR3 is TGTGCCAGCAGTCCCGGGACAGGGTGGACCTACGAGCAGTACGTC. This codes for CASSPGTGWTYEQYV.

The V gene is TRBV3-1, the J gene TRBJ1-5; no clear D gene. The CDR3 sequence is 13 residues long. The V gene lost 1 base and the J gene lost 3 bases, with 4 bases spanning the gap. Germline assignment: CDR1 LGHDT and CDR2 YNNKEL (reference sequence). The CDR3 here is CASSQGTNQPQHF. In DNA form, the CDR3 reads TGTGCCAGCAGCCAAGGTACCAATCAGCCCCAGCATTTT. The full variable domain, completed using reference TRBV3-1 and TRBJ1-5, is DTAVSQTPKYLVTQMGNDKSIKCEQNLGHDTMYWYKQDSKKFLKIMFSYNNKELIINETVPNRFSPKSPDKAHLNLHINSLELGDSAVYFCASSQGTNQPQHFGDGTRLSIL.

The chain couples TRBV11-3 to TRBJ2-1, with D possibly matching TRBD1 (6 bases). V shed 4 bases and J shed 4 bases, with 17 bases lying between them. From germline, CDR1 is SGHNT and CDR2 YENEEA. The CDR3 has 16 residues. The CDR3 bases are TGTGCCAGCAGCTCAGGGGCGATTTCGGTATACAATGAGCAGTTCTTC. Translation gives CASSSGAISVYNEQFF.

This clonotype was observed once. The chain combines TRBV10-1 with TRBJ2-7; D unclear. Germline CDR1 is WNHNN and CDR2 is SYGVQD (reference sequence). CDR3 length equals 15 residues. V was pared by 0 bases and J by 3 bases, with 12 bases between. CDR3: CASSESGMEIYEQYV. The DNA for the CDR3 is TGCGCCAGCAGTGAGTCGGGAATGGAAATCTACGAGCAGTACGTC.

The rearrangement links TRBV27 to TRBJ2-3; D unresolved. In germline, CDR1 is MNHEY, CDR2 SMNVEV (reference sequence). Between the trimmed V and J ends, which lost 5 bases and 2 bases, there was a span of 14 bases. This CDR3 has 15 residues. This CDR3 reads CASSPRRALTDTQYF. The CDR3 bases are TGTGCCAGCAGTCCCCGGAGAGCCCTCACAGATACGCAGTATTTT.

This clonotype came up once. The V gene is TRBV6-1, the J gene TRBJ2-5; 11 bases agree with TRBD2. The junction had 6 bases not matched to a gene; V was cut back by 6 bases and J by 0 bases. The CDR3 has 16 residues. The germline V gene encodes CDR1 MNHNS and CDR2 SASEGT. The CDR3, as DNA: TGTGCCAGCAGCCGACGACTAGCGGGGTACCAAGAGACCCAGTACTTC. Residues: CASSRRLAGYQETQYF.

This sequence joins TRBV11-1 and TRBJ1-4, with D possibly matching TRBD1 (5 bases). This CDR3 spans 14 amino acids. CDR1 and CDR2 from the germline V gene are SGHAT and FQDESV (reference sequence). V was shortened by 0 bases and J by 8 bases, with 10 bases between the two germline ends. The CDR3 loop is CASSLADRGEKLFF. The CDR3 DNA reads as TGTGCCAGCAGCTTAGCGGATAGGGGAGAAAAACTGTTTTTT. Together with reference TRBV11-1 and TRBJ1-4, the CDR3 gives the full variable domain: EAEVAQSPRYKITEKSQAVAFWCDPISGHATLYWYRQILGQGPELLVQFQDESVVDDSQLPKDRFSAERLKGVDSTLKIQPAELGDSAMYLCASSLADRGEKLFFGSGTQLSVL.

This sequence joins TRBV12-3 or TRBV12-4 and TRBJ2-5; a possible D gene is TRBD1 (5 bases). V dropped 9 bases and J dropped 5 bases, with 22 bases sitting between them. This CDR3 is built from 15 residues. CDR3 sequence reads: CASRGPGRPGETQYF. The DNA of the CDR3 is TGTGCCAGTCGAGGTCCCGGCCGGCCAGGGGAGACCCAGTACTTC.

In this sample, this clonotype turned up once. The genes are TRBV6-1 and TRBJ2-1; 11 nucleotides line up with TRBD1. The CDR3 consists of 15 residues. J was trimmed by 4 bases and V by 5 bases; bases with no gene match: 4. The germline V gene has CDR1 MNHNS and CDR2 SASEGT. The CDR3 DNA reads TGTGCCAGCAGTCCGGACAGGGGGCGGTACAATGAGCAGTTCTTC. Translated: CASSPDRGRYNEQFF.

This rearrangement joins TRBV30 to TRBJ1-5, with D hard to call. The germline V gene has CDR1 GTSNPN and CDR2 SVGIG (reference sequence). CDR3 length: 15 amino acids. The V end was cut by 0 bases, the J end by 0 bases, with 9 bases between. CDR3 in amino acids: CAWSVMGFSNQPQHF. The DNA for the CDR3 is TGTGCCTGGAGTGTAATGGGGTTTAGCAATCAGCCCCAGCATTTT.

The chain employs TRBV6-5 and TRBJ1-1; D may be TRBD1 (6 bases). Trimming shortened V by 4 bases and J by 5 bases, and 20 bases separated the two germline ends. Germline V gene data show CDR1 as MNHEY and CDR2 as SVGAGI. This CDR3 contains 16 residues. The CDR3 DNA reads as TGTGCCAGCAGTTCGAATGGGCCGGCGAGGGGGACTGAAGCTTTCTTT. Translating it yields CASSSNGPARGTEAFF.

The chain carries TRBV4-1 and TRBJ1-2; 7 bases are a match to TRBD1. From germline, CDR1 is MGHRA and CDR2 YSYEKL. V was clipped by 3 bases and J by 8 bases; unmatched bases: 6. This CDR3 contains 13 residues. CDR3 sequence (DNA): TGCGCCAGCAGCCAGGGACAGACCTTCGGCTACACCTTC. Amino acid sequence: CASSQGQTFGYTF.

This chain connects TRBV11-3 to TRBJ2-1, with TRBD2 matching over 11 bases. With V trimmed by 3 bases and J by 8 bases, 6 bases remained unmatched. CDR1 and CDR2 (germline): SGHNT, YENEEA. The CDR3 spans 15 residues. The CDR3 reads CASSFLAGGPYEQFF. The CDR3 nucleotides are TGTGCCAGCAGCTTTTTAGCGGGGGGGCCGTATGAGCAGTTCTTC.

The chain couples TRBV10-3 to TRBJ2-2, with D possibly matching TRBD2 (5 bases). The V gene's germline CDR1 is ENHRY and CDR2 SYGVKD. Deletions cut 3 bases from V and 4 bases from J, with 15 bases between. The CDR3 totals 16 residues. CDR3 bases: TGTGCCATCAGTGATAGGAACAGCGCGGGCACCGGGGAGCTGTTTTTT. This codes for CAISDRNSAGTGELFF.

The V call is TRBV2, the J call TRBJ2-3; TRBD2 aligns across 8 bases. The CDR3 is made up of 14 amino acids. Losses at the gene ends were 3 bases for V and 1 base for J; bases not matched to a gene: 0. Per the germline V gene, CDR1 is SNHLY and CDR2 is FYNNEI. CDR3 coding DNA: TGTGCCAGCAGTGAGACTAGCGGCACAGATACGCAGTATTTT. It specifies CASSETSGTDTQYF. The full variable domain, rest sourced from reference TRBV2 and TRBJ2-3, is EPEVTQTPSHQVTQMGQEVILRCVPISNHLYFYWYRQILGQKVEFLVSFYNNEISEKSEIFDDQFSVERPDGSNFTLKIRSTKLEDSAMYFCASSETSGTDTQYFGPGTRLTVL.

This sequence joins TRBV29-1 and TRBJ2-1; D perhaps matches TRBD1 (6 bases). The CDR3 consists of 10 residues. V lost 4 bases to trimming and J lost 9 bases, with 7 bases between them. Germline V gene data show CDR1 as SQVTM and CDR2 as ANQGSEA. Here the CDR3 DNA reads TGCAGCGTTGTGGGGGCTGAGCAGTTCTTC. As protein: CSVVGAEQFF.

The rearrangement joins TRBV15 to TRBJ2-7; 8 bases match TRBD2. The J segment lost 6 bases and the V segment lost 1 base, leaving 14 bases of the junction unmatched. This CDR3 is built from 17 residues. In germline, CDR1 is LNHNV, CDR2 YYDKDF (reference sequence). This CDR3 reads CATSRGRRAGASGEQYF. DNA for the CDR3: TGTGCCACCAGCAGAGGACGAAGAGCGGGAGCTTCGGGCGAGCAGTACTTC.

The gene calls are TRBV7-3 and TRBJ2-4; 8 bases map to TRBD2. After removal of 3 bases from V and 4 bases from J, the junction contained 11 bases not matched to a gene. Germline V gene data show CDR1 as SGHTA and CDR2 as FQGTGA. CDR3 length equals 17 residues. The CDR3 bases are TGTGCCAGCAGCTTTACGAATCTTCGGGGGGGGAAAAACATTCAGTACTTC. Amino acid sequence: CASSFTNLRGGKNIQYF. Supplemented by reference TRBV7-3 and TRBJ2-4, the full variable domain reads GAGVSQTPSNKVTEKGKYVELRCDPISGHTALYWYRQSLGQGPEFLIYFQGTGAADDSGLPNDRFFAVRPEGSVSTLKIQRTERGDSAVYLCASSFTNLRGGKNIQYFGAGTRLSVL.

The chain joins TRBV7-2 to TRBJ2-3; D is ambiguous. V was shortened by 5 bases and J by 2 bases, with 5 bases between the two germline ends. Germline values: CDR1 SGHTA, CDR2 FQGNSA. The CDR3 totals 12 residues. The CDR3 is CASSLYTDTQYF. The CDR3, as DNA: TGTGCCAGCAGCCTTTACACAGATACGCAGTATTTT.

The chain employs TRBV11-1 and TRBJ2-3; D remains ambiguous. Germline V lookup: CDR1 SGHAT, CDR2 FQDESV (reference sequence). The CDR3 loop spans 13 amino acids. The germline V and J ends were trimmed by 1 base and 4 bases, with 6 bases remaining between them. The CDR3 sequence is CASSLVGSDTQYF. The CDR3 DNA is TGTGCCAGCAGCTTAGTTGGTTCAGATACGCAGTATTTT.

This chain connects TRBV11-1 to TRBJ1-1; the D is unclear. Trimming removed 1 base from V and 6 bases from J, with 6 bases in between. CDR3 length: 12 residues. CDR1 and CDR2 from the germline V gene are SGHAT and FQDESV (reference sequence). CDR3 residues: CASSLGSAEAFF. In nucleotides, the CDR3 is TGTGCCAGCAGCTTAGGGTCAGCTGAAGCTTTCTTT. Drawing the rest from reference TRBV11-1 and TRBJ1-1, the complete variable domain is EAEVAQSPRYKITEKSQAVAFWCDPISGHATLYWYRQILGQGPELLVQFQDESVVDDSQLPKDRFSAERLKGVDSTLKIQPAELGDSAMYLCASSLGSAEAFFGQGTRLTVV.

The rearrangement uses TRBV11-3 and TRBJ2-7, with TRBD1 as a possible D gene (5 bases). Germline values: CDR1 SGHNT, CDR2 YENEEA. The CDR3 is made up of 13 amino acids. CDR3 amino acids: CASSQPTAYELYV. The CDR3, as DNA: TGTGCCAGCAGCCAGCCGACAGCCTACGAGCTGTACGTC.